This T cell receptor (beta chain) was documented in a study of blood T cell repertoires in COVID-19. At the level of the study: The origin of the acute and convalescent COVID-19 samples was the United States, Italy and Spain.

Assay: immunoSEQ multiplex PCR; the TCRdb copy retains only in-frame clones and omits some. This sample has a few hundred thousand clones; roughly 86% occur once, and the top ten carry less than 2%. Germline V gene lookup returns CDR1 MNHNS and CDR2 SASEGT. This CDR3 has 15 residues. Trimming removed 1 base from V and 6 bases from J; junction bases left unmatched: 3. The chain has TRBV6-1 and TRBJ2-1; 10 positions agree with TRBD1. The sequence came from a young woman with COVID-19, enrolled during active disease. The sample was peripheral blood. In nucleotides, the CDR3 is TGTGCCAGCAGTGAAGGGGGGACAGGGGCCAATGAGCAGTTCTTC. Protein product: CASSEGGTGANEQFF.